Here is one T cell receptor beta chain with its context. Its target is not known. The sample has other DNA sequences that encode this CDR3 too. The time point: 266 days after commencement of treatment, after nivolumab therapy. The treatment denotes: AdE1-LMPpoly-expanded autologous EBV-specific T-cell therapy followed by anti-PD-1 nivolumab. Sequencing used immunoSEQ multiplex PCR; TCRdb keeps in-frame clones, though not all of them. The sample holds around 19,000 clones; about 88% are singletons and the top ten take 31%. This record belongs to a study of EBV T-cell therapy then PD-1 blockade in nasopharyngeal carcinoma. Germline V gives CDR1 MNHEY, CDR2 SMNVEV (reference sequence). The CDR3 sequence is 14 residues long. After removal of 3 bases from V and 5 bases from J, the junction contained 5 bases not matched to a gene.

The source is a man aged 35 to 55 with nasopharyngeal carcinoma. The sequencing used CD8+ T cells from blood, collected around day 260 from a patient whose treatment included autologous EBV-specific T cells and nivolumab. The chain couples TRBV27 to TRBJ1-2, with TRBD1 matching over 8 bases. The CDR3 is CASSFGQGVYGYTF. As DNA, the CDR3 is TGTGCCAGCAGTTTCGGACAGGGAGTGTATGGCTACACCTTC.